This T cell receptor beta chain was recovered during a study of Ad26.COV2.S vaccination and SARS-CoV-2 variants. Across the whole study: In the COV1001 trial, the donor was in the Ad26.COV2.S arm.

TCRdb's copy holds only in-frame clones and misses some; the assay was immunoSEQ multiplex PCR. The data contain 350,000 to 450,000 clones, roughly 90% of them singletons. Described treatment: 15 to 20 received Ad26.COV2.S at low or high dose, single or two shots; about 5 received placebo; per-sample allocation not given. After the first vaccine or placebo injection, samples were drawn on day 63. V lost 8 bases and J lost 2, with 15 bases in between. There are 14 residues in the CDR3. Germline CDR1 reads LNHDA; CDR2 reads SQIVND (reference sequence). Sequences were derived from peripheral blood, sampled in a trial of Ad26.COV2.S vaccine versus placebo. The V gene is TRBV19, the J gene TRBJ1-1; no firm D call. This clonotype was sampled from a person aged 18-60 years who received the Ad26.COV2.S COVID-19 vaccine or a placebo. CDR3 loop: CASWKTAPNTEAFF. In DNA, the CDR3 is TGTGCCAGTTGGAAGACCGCTCCTAACACTGAAGCTTTCTTT. The full variable domain, in which reference TRBV19 and TRBJ1-1 provide the parts outside the CDR3, is DGGITQSPKYLFRKEGQNVTLSCEQNLNHDAMYWYRQDPGQGLRLIYYSQIVNDFQKGDIAEGYSVSREKKESFPLTVTSAQKNPTAFYLCASWKTAPNTEAFFGQGTRLTVV.